Sequencing of this T cell receptor beta chain was carried out in a study of identical twins. Study results and limitations: Insertion counts were lower in abundant cord blood beta clonotypes, a trend that memory repertoires did not show. Where beta out-of-frame sequences were concerned, excess twin sharing was weaker.

MiXCR, run by TCRdb on the 5' RACE reads, gives a single entry per CDR3 protein. This sample has about 450,000 distinct CDR3 sequences, with around 18% found just once. This clonotype has just a few counts. Its antigen is as yet unknown. The germline gives CDR1 SEHNR, CDR2 FQNEAQ (reference sequence). This CDR3 has 17 amino acids. Deletions cut 6 bases from V and 4 bases from J, with 21 bases between. The sequence was obtained from a man aged 50 to 59 in good health. What was sequenced was naive T cells sorted from blood. This chain links TRBV7-9 with TRBJ2-2; D might be TRBD1 or TRBD2, each matching 7 bases. CDR3 nucleotides: TGTGCCAGCAGATCAGGGGGGGCTTCGAAATCCACCGGGGAGCTGTTTTTT. Translating it yields CASRSGGASKSTGELFF. Using reference TRBV7-9 and TRBJ2-2 for the parts outside the CDR3, the full variable domain is DTGVSQNPRHKITKRGQNVTFRCDPISEHNRLYWYRQTLGQGPEFLTYFQNEAQLEKSRLLSDRFSAERPKGSFSTLEIQRTEQGDSAMYLCASRSGGASKSTGELFFGEGSRLTVL.